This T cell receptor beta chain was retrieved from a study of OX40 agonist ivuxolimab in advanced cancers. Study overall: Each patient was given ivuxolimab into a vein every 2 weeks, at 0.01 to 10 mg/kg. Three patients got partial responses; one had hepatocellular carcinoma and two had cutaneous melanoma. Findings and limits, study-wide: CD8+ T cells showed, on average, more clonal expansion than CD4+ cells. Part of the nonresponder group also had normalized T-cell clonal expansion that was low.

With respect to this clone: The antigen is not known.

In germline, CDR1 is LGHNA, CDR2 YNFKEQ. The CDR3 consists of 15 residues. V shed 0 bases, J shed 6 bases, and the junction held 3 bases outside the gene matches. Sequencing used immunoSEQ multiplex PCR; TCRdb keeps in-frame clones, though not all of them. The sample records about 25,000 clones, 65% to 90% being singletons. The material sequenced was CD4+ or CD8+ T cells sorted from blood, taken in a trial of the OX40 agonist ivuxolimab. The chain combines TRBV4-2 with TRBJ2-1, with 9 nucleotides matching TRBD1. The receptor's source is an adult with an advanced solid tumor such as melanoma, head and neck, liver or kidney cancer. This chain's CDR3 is CASSQDPTGGNEQFF. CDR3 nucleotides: TGTGCCAGCAGCCAAGATCCGACAGGGGGCAATGAGCAGTTCTTC.